This T cell receptor beta chain emerged from a study of cytomegalovirus exposure and HLA in healthy donors. Study results and limitations: Cytomegalovirus-associated status was assigned to 164 TCR beta chains. V- and J-gene trimming of TCR beta was linked (in a later analysis) to a missense DCLRE1C variant. The number of N-insertions in an Asian-associated ancestry cluster was reportedly below the approximately 600-donor mean in a later analysis. When presence/absence was analysed, sequencing depth was taken to be roughly uniform across donors.

Concerning this clone: The antigen is undetermined.

Germline CDR1 LGHNA, CDR2 YNFKEQ. The V end was cut by 4 bases, the J end by 0 bases, with 19 bases between. CDR3 length equals 18 residues. Primers: 60 Vbeta forward and 13 Jbeta reverse. The table came from immunoSEQ multiplex PCR; TCRdb's copy has only in-frame clones and leaves some out. The sample has 110,000 to 150,000 clones; roughly three quarters are singletons. The receptor was derived from a woman aged 25 to 39 in good health and CMV-seronegative. The specimen was PBMCs. The chain carries TRBV4-2 and TRBJ2-1, with D possibly matching TRBD1 (5 bases). The DNA of the CDR3 is TGTGCCAGCAGCCCCCTAGGTAAGGGGCTAGGCTCCTACAATGAGCAGTTCTTC. This gives the protein CASSPLGKGLGSYNEQFF.